These T cell receptor beta chains were read from a single sample in a study of T cell repertoires and HLA-DP antigens. Some clones are missing from TCRdb's copy, which holds only in-frame ones; the method was immunoSEQ multiplex PCR. The sample consists of around 90,000 clones, around nine tenths of them appearing once. For these receptors, no antigen is known. The material sequenced was CD4+ T cells from PBMCs. Receptors were obtained from a man in his forties or fifties in good health and CMV-seronegative. CDR3s leave out the opening cysteine and the closing phenylalanine or tryptophan. The order of the fields is V gene, J gene, CDR3 protein.

V gene: TRBV18; J gene: TRBJ1-5; CDR3 protein: ASSVAENQPQH
V gene: TRBV29-1; J gene: TRBJ2-3; CDR3 protein: SVGWTSGKRDTQY
V gene: TRBV14; J gene: TRBJ2-5; CDR3 protein: ASSPLPGGRETQY
V gene: TRBV11-1; J gene: TRBJ2-3; CDR3 protein: ASSLGQGGTDTQY
V gene: TRBV5-1; J gene: TRBJ1-2; CDR3 protein: ASGFGQGDGYT
V gene: TRBV18; J gene: TRBJ2-7; CDR3 protein: ASSPRTGENSYEQY
V gene: TRBV9; J gene: TRBJ1-3; CDR3 protein: ASSYGDSSGNTIY
V gene: TRBV5-4; J gene: TRBJ1-2; CDR3 protein: ASSTGQSHYGYT
V gene: TRBV6-1; J gene: TRBJ1-5; CDR3 protein: ASSEAGGWLNQPQH
V gene: TRBV18; J gene: TRBJ2-5; CDR3 protein: ASSPSGKETQY
V gene: TRBV6-1; J gene: TRBJ2-5; CDR3 protein: ASSEGVRPQETQY
V gene: TRBV18; J gene: TRBJ1-1; CDR3 protein: ASSTSRGITEAF
V gene: TRBV25-1; J gene: TRBJ2-2; CDR3 protein: ASSEWVKGEGSGELF
V gene: TRBV9; J gene: TRBJ2-1; CDR3 protein: ASSDPRQGGFYNEQF
V gene: TRBV5-4; J gene: TRBJ2-2; CDR3 protein: ASRATGDSGELF
V gene: TRBV28; J gene: TRBJ2-3; CDR3 protein: ASSLDFGQY
V gene: TRBV5-1; J gene: TRBJ2-1; CDR3 protein: ASSLGDSSYNEQF
V gene: TRBV11-1; J gene: TRBJ2-5; CDR3 protein: ASSFRGGLQETQY
V gene: TRBV28; J gene: TRBJ2-7; CDR3 protein: ASRLQGAPSYEQY
V gene: TRBV9; J gene: TRBJ2-2; CDR3 protein: ASSAGQGGTGELF
V gene: TRBV29-1; J gene: TRBJ2-1; CDR3 protein: SVDIQGGNEQF
V gene: TRBV27; J gene: TRBJ1-2; CDR3 protein: ASRKLLTREIGGYT